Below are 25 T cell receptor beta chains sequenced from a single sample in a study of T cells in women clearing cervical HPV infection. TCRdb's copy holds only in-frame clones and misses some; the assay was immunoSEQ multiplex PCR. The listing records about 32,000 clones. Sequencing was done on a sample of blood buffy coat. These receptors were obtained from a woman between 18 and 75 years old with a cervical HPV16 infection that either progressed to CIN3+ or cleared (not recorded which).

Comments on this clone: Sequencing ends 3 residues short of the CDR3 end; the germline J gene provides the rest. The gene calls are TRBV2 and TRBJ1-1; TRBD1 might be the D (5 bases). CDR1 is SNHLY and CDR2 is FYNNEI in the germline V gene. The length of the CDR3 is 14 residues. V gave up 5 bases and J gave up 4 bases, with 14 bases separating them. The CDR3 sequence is CASSLKGRITEAFF. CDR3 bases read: TGTGCCAGCAGTCTAAAGGGGAGGATCACTGAA.

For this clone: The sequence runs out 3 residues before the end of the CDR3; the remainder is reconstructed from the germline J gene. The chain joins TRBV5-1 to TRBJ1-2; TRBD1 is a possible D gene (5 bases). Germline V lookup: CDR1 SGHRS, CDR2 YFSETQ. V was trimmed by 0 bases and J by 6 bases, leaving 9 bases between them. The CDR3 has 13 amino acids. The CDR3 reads CASSLEGVDGYTF. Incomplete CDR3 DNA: TGCGCCAGCAGCTTGGAAGGGGTCGATGGC.

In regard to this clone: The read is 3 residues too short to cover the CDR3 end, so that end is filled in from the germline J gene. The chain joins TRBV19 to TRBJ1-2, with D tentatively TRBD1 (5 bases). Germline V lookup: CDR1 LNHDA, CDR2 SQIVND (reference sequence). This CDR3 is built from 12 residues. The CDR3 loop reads CASSIGGWGYTF. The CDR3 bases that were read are TGTGCCAGTAGTATAGGGGGCTGGGGC.

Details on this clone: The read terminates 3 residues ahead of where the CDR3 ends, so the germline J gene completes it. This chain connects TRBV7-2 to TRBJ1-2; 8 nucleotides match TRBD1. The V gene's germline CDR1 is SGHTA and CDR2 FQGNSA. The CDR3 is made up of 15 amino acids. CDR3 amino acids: CASRFRQGSTDTYTF. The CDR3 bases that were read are TGTGCCAGCAGATTCCGACAGGGGAGCACAGATACC. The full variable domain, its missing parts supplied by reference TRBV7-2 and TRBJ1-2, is GAGVSQSPSNKVTEKGKDVELRCDPISGHTALYWYRQSLGQGLEFLIYFQGNSAPDKSGLPSDRFSAERTGGSVSTLTIQRTQQEDSAVYLCASRFRQGSTDTYTFGSGTRLTVV.

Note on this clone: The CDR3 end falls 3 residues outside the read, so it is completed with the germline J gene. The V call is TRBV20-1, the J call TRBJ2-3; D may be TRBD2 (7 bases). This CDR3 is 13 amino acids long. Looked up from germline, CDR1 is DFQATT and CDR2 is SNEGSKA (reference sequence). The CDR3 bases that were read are TGCAGTGCTAGAGCGGGGGGCGAGCAGACG. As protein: CSARAGGEQT. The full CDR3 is CSARAGGEQTQYF.

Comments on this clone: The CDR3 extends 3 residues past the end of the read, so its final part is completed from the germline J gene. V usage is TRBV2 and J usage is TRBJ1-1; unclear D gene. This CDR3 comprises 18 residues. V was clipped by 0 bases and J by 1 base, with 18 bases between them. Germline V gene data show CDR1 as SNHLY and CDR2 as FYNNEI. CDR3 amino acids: CASSEAPSPSEGNTEAFF. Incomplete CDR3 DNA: TGTGCCAGCAGTGAAGCCCCCTCTCCATCAGAAGGGAACACTGAA.

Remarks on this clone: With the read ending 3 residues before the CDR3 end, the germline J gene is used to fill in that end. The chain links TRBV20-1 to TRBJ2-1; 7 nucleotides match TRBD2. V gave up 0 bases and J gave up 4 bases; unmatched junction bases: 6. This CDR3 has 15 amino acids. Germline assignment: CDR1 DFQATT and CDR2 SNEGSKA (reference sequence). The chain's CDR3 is CSARDRLAVYNEQFF. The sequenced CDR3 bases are TGCAGTGCTAGAGATCGGCTAGCGGTATACAATGAG.

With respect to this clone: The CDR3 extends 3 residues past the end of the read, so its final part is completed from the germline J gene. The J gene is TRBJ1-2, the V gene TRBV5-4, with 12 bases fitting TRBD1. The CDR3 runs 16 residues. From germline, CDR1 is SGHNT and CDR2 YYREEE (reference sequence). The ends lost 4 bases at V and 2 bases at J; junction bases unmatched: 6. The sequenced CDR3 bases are TGTGCCAGCAGCGACCGGGACAGGGGGCGCAACTATGGC. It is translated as CASSDRDRGRNYG. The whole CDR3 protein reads CASSDRDRGRNYGYTF.

This CDR3 is CAISESDRWGTKNIQYF. The CDR3 bases that were read are TGTGCCATCAGTGAGTCGGACAGGTGGGGAACCAAAAACATT. The chain recombines TRBV10-3 with TRBJ2-4; the match to TRBD1 covers 7 bases. The CDR3 end lies 3 residues beyond the end of the read and is filled in from the germline J gene. The CDR3 totals 17 residues. CDR1 and CDR2 from the germline V gene are ENHRY and SYGVKD. The J segment lost 2 bases and the V segment lost 0 bases, leaving 7 bases of the junction unmatched.

CDR3 sequence: CASSIRAGEPGDTQYF. The sequenced CDR3 bases are TGTGCCAGTAGTATAAGGGCGGGGGAACCTGGGGATACC. The J gene is TRBJ2-5, the V gene TRBV19; 7 bases are a match to TRBD2. The read halts 3 residues ahead of the CDR3 end, with the missing end drawn from the germline J gene. CDR1 is LNHDA, CDR2 SQIVND, per germline (reference sequence). This CDR3 has 16 residues.

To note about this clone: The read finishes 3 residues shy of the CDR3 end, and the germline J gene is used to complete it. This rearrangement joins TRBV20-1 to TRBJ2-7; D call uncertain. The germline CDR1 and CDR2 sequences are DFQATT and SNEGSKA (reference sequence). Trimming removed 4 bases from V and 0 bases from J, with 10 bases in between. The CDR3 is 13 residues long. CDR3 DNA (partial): TGCAGTGCTACTGGGCCCCGCTCCTACGAG. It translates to CSATGPRSYE. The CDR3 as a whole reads CSATGPRSYEQYF.

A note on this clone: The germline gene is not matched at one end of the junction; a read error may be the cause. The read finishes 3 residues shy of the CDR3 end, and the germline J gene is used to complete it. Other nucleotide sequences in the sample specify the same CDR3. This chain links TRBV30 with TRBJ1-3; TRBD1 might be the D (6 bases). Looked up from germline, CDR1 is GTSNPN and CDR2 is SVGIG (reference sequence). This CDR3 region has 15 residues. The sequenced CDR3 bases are TGTGCCTGGAGTGTCGGCGGACAGAGAGGAAACACA. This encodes CAWSVGGQRGNT. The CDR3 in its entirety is CAWSVGGQRGNTIYF.

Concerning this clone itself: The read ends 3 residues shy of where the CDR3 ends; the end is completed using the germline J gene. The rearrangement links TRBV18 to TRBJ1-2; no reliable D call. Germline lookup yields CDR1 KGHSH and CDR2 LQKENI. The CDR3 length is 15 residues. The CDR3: CASSPNPSGNYDYTF. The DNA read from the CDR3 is TGTGCCAGCTCCCCAAACCCTAGCGGGAACTACGAC.

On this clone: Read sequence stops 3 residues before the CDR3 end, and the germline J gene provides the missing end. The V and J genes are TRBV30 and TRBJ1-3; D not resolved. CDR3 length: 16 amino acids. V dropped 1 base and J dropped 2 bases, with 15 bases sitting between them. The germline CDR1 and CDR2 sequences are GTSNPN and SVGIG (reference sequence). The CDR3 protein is CAWSDLTKPPGNTIYF. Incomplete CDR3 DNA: TGTGCCTGGAGTGATTTGACAAAACCGCCTGGAAACACC.

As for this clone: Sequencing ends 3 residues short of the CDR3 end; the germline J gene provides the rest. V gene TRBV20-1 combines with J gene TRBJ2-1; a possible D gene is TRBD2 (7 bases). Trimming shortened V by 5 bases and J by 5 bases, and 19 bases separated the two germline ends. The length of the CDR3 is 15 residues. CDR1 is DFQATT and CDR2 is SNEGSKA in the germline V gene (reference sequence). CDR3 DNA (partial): TGCAGTGCTCCAGACGTGGGGGCGGGGGACAATGAG. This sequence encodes CSAPDVGAGDNE. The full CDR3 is CSAPDVGAGDNEQFF.

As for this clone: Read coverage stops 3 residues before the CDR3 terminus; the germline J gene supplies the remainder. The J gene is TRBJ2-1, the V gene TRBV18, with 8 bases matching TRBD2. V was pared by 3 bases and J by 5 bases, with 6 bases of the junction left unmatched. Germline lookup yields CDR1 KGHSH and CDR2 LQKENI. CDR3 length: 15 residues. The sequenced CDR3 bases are TGTGCCAGCTCACCGCTAGCGGGCCTGAACAATGAG. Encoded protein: CASSPLAGLNNE. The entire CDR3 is CASSPLAGLNNEQFF.

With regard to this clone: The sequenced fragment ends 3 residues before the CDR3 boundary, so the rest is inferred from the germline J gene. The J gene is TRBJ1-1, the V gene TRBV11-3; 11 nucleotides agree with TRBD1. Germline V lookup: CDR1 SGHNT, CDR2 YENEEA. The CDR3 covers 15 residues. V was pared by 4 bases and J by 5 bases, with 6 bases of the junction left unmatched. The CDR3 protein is CASSSFGTGGTEAFF. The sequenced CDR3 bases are TGTGCCAGCAGCTCATTTGGGACAGGGGGAACTGAA.

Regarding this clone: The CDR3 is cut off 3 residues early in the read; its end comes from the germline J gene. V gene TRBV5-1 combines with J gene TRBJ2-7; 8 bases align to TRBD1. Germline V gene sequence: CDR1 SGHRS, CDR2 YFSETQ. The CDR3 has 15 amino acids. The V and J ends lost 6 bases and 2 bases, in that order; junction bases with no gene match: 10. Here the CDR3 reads CASNGEGTGPYEQYF. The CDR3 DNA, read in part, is TGCGCCAGCAACGGGGAAGGGACAGGACCCTACGAG.

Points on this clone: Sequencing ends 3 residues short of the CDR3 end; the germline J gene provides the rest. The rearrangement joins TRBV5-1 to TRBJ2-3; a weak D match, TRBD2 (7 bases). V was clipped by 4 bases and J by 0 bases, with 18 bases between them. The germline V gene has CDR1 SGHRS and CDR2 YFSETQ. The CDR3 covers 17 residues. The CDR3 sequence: CASSPKKGGRSTDTQYF. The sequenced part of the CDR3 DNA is TGCGCCAGCAGCCCAAAGAAGGGGGGGAGAAGCACAGATACG. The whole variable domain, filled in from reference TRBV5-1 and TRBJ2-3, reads KAGVTQTPRYLIKTRGQQVTLSCSPISGHRSVSWYQQTPGQGLQFLFEYFSETQRNKGNFPGRFSGRQFSNSRSEMNVSTLELGDSALYLCASSPKKGGRSTDTQYFGPGTRLTVL.

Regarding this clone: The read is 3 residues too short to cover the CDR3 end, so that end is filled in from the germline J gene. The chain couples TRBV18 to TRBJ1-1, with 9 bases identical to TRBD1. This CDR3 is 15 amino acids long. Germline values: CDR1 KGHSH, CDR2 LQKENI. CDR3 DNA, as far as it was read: TGTGCCAGCTCACCGGGAATAACAGGGGGCGGATTT. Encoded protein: CASSPGITGGGF. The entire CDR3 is CASSPGITGGGFAFF.

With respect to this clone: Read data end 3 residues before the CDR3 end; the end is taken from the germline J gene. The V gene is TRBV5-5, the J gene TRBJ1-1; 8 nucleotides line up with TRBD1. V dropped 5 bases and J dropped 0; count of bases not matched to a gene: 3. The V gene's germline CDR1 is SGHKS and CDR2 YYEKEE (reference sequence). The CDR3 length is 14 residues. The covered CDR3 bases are TGTGCCAGCAGGACAGGGGCTGTGAACACTGAA. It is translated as CASRTGAVNTE. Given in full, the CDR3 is CASRTGAVNTEAFF. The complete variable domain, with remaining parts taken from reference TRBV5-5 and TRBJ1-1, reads DAGVTQSPTHLIKTRGQQVTLRCSPISGHKSVSWYQQVLGQGPQFIFQYYEKEERGRGNFPDRFSARQFPNYSSELNVNALLLGDSALYLCASRTGAVNTEAFFGQGTRLTVV.

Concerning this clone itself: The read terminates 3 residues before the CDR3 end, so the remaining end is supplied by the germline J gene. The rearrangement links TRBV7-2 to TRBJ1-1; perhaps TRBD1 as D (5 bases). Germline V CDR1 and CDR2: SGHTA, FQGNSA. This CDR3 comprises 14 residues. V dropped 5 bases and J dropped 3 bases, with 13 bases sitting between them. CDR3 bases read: TGTGCCAGCAGCCCCTCCAGGGTGTACACTGAA. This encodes CASSPSRVYTE. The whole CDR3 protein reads CASSPSRVYTEAFF.

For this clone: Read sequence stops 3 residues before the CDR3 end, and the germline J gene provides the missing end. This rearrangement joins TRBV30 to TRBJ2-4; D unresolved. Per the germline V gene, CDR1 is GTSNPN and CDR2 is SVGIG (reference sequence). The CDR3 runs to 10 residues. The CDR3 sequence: CAWNHYGQYF. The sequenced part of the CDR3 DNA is TGTGCCTGGAACCACTATGGT. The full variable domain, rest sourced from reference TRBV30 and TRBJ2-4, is SQTIHQWPATLVQPVGSPLSLECTVEGTSNPNLYWYRQAAGRGLQLLFYSVGIGQISSEVPQNLSASRPQDRQFILSSKKLLLSDSGFYLCAWNHYGQYFGAGTRLSVL.

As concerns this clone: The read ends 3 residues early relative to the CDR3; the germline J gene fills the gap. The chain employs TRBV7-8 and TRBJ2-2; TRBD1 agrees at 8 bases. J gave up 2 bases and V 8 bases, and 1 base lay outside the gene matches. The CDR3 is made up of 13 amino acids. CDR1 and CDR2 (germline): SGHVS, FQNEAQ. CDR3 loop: CASGTGNTGELFF. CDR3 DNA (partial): TGTGCCAGCGGGACAGGAAACACCGGGGAG.

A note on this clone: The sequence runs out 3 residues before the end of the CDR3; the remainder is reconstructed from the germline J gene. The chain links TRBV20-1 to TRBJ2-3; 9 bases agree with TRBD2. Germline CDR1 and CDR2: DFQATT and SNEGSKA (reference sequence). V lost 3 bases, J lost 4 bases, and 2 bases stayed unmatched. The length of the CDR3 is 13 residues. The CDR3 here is CSARRGGSDTQYF. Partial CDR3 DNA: TGCAGTGCTAGGCGGGGGGGCTCAGATACG.